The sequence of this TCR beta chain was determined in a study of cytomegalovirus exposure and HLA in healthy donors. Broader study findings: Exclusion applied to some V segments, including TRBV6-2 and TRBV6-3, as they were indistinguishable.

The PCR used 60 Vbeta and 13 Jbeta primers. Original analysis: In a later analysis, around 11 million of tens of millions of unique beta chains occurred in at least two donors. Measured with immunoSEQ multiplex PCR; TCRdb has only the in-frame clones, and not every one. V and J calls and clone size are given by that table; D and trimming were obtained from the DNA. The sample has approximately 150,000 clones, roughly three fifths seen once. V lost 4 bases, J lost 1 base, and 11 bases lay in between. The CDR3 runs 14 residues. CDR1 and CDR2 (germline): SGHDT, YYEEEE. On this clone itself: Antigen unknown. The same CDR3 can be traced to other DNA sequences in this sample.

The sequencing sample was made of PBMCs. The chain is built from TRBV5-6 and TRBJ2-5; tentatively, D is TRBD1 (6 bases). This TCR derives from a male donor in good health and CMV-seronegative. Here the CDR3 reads CASSPGQIQETQYF. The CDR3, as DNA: TGTGCCAGCAGCCCCGGACAGATCCAAGAGACCCAGTACTTC.